This TCR beta chain is from a study of blood T cell repertoires in COVID-19. On the study more broadly: Some COVID-19 samples were acute and others convalescent; all came from the United States, Italy and Spain. From T cells, B-cell-depleted T cells, or PBMCs came the material, which was cDNA or gDNA.

All enrollees were roughly 18 to 90 years old and from some 24 US areas. Cohorts were assigned according to the clinical history that participants reported. Produced via immunoSEQ multiplex PCR; TCRdb's table is partial and in-frame only. The sample records approximately 400,000 clones, about 90% being singletons. The sample was PBMCs or T cells enriched from blood (not recorded which). The origin of this receptor is a man in his thirties or forties who had recovered from COVID-19.

CDR3 DNA sequence: TGTGCCAGCAGTGGGACAGGGTCCTACAATGAGCAGTTCTTC. Translated: CASSGTGSYNEQFF. The V gene is TRBV27, the J gene TRBJ2-1, with 9 nucleotides matching TRBD1. The CDR3 length is 14 residues. Germline loops: CDR1 MNHEY, CDR2 SMNVEV (reference sequence). J gave up 1 base and V 5 bases, and 0 bases lay outside the gene matches.